Listed below are T cell receptor beta chains from one sample, sequenced in a study of blood T cell repertoires in COVID-19. TCRdb keeps only in-frame clones here, not all; method: immunoSEQ multiplex PCR. Here the sample spans some 250,000 clones, approximately 85% being singletons. The sequencing input was peripheral blood. Source of these receptors: a woman aged 60-75 years with active or convalescent COVID-19. CDR3s include the opening cysteine and the closing phenylalanine or tryptophan. The D gene is left open where the match is weak. A row's size may be missing; if present it is once, few, many or a size class.

J: TRBJ1-2; D: NA; size: NA; V: TRBV29-1; DNA: TGCAGCGTTGATGGGGCAGGGGTTGGCTACACCTTC; CDR3: CSVDGAGVGYTF
J: TRBJ2-3; D: NA; size: NA; V: TRBV3-1/TRBV3-2; DNA: TGTGCCAGCAGCCAAAGCTCTGGACTGTCCTCGAATACGAATACGCAGTATTTT; CDR3: CASSQSSGLSSNTNTQYF
J: TRBJ1-2; D: TRBD1; size: NA; V: TRBV30; DNA: TGTGCCTGGAGATTGACAGGGGGCCTGCATGGCTACACCTTC; CDR3: CAWRLTGGLHGYTF
J: TRBJ2-2; D: TRBD1; size: NA; V: TRBV3-1/TRBV3-2; DNA: TGTGCCAGCAGCCACACAGGGGGCGCGGGCGGGGAGCTGTTTTTT; CDR3: CASSHTGGAGGELFF
J: TRBJ1-5; D: TRBD1; size: NA; V: TRBV24-1; DNA: TGTGCCACCAGTGATGGAGGACAGGGAGGCAATCAGCCCCAGCATTTT; CDR3: CATSDGGQGGNQPQHF
J: TRBJ2-3; D: NA; size: NA; V: TRBV7-2; DNA: TGTGCCAGCAGCCCAAGACAAGATAACACAGATACGCAGTATTTT; CDR3: CASSPRQDNTDTQYF
J: TRBJ1-5; D: TRBD1; size: NA; V: TRBV18; DNA: TGTGCCAGCTCCCTCGGACAGGGGATGGAGCCCCAGCATTTT; CDR3: CASSLGQGMEPQHF
J: TRBJ2-1; D: NA; size: NA; V: TRBV3-1/TRBV3-2; DNA: TGTGCCAGCAGCCAAGTCCTAGACAGGATACCTGAGCAGTTCTTC; CDR3: CASSQVLDRIPEQFF
J: TRBJ2-1; D: TRBD2; size: NA; V: TRBV10-1; DNA: TGCGCCAGCGTAGCGGGGGGCCCCCGTGAGCAGTTCTTC; CDR3: CASVAGGPREQFF
J: TRBJ2-3; D: NA; size: NA; V: TRBV7-9; DNA: TGTGCCAGCAGCCCTAGGGGCGGGGGCCATTGGGGCACAGATACGCAGTATTTT; CDR3: CASSPRGGGHWGTDTQYF
J: TRBJ1-4; D: NA; size: NA; V: TRBV12-3/TRBV12-4; DNA: TGTGCCAGCAGTTTCGCTAATGAAAAACTGTTTTTT; CDR3: CASSFANEKLFF
J: TRBJ2-5; D: TRBD2; size: NA; V: TRBV5-1; DNA: TGCGCCAGCAGGGTAGCGGGAGCGGTGGAGGAGACCCAGTACTTC; CDR3: CASRVAGAVEETQYF
J: TRBJ2-2; D: NA; size: few; V: TRBV7-3; DNA: TGTGCCAGCAGTCGGGGGGCCGTTGCCGGGGAGCTGTTTTTT; CDR3: CASSRGAVAGELFF
J: TRBJ2-7; D: NA; size: NA; V: TRBV6-1; DNA: TGTGCCAGCAGTGAAGCACTCACGGCCTACGAGCAGTACTTC; CDR3: CASSEALTAYEQYF
J: TRBJ1-2; D: NA; size: once; V: TRBV30; DNA: TGTGCCTGGAGTGTGGAGCCCCGGGGCTACACCTTC; CDR3: CAWSVEPRGYTF
J: TRBJ1-2; D: NA; size: NA; V: TRBV7-9; DNA: TGTGCCAGCAGCGTAGGCACGGACTATGGCTACACCTTC; CDR3: CASSVGTDYGYTF
J: TRBJ2-4; D: NA; size: NA; V: TRBV2; DNA: TGTGCCAGCAGCCAGGGAAAAAACATTCAGTACTTC; CDR3: CASSQGKNIQYF
J: TRBJ2-3; D: TRBD1; size: NA; V: TRBV5-1; DNA: TGCGCCAGCAGCTTGGCCAGGACAGGGTCGGATACGCAGTATTTT; CDR3: CASSLARTGSDTQYF
J: TRBJ1-6; D: TRBD1; size: NA; V: TRBV7-3; DNA: TGTGCCAGCAGCTTCCCGGGACAGGACCTATCACCCCTCCACTTT; CDR3: CASSFPGQDLSPLHF
J: TRBJ2-7; D: TRBD2; size: NA; V: TRBV7-9; DNA: TGTGCCAGCAGCCGGGCGGGGGGCCCTTTACTCTACGAGCAGTACTTC; CDR3: CASSRAGGPLLYEQYF
J: TRBJ1-2; D: TRBD1; size: NA; V: TRBV27; DNA: TGTGCCAGCAGTTTATCGACGGGACAGGGAGGTGGCTACACCTTC; CDR3: CASSLSTGQGGGYTF
J: TRBJ1-3; D: NA; size: NA; V: TRBV6-5; DNA: TGTGCCAGCAGTTACTCGTTGGGGAGTGGAAACACCATATATTTT; CDR3: CASSYSLGSGNTIYF
J: TRBJ2-3; D: TRBD1; size: NA; V: TRBV28; DNA: TGTGCCAGCAGCAAAACAGGGGGCGCGACAGATACGCAGTATTTT; CDR3: CASSKTGGATDTQYF
J: TRBJ2-5; D: TRBD2; size: NA; V: TRBV29-1; DNA: TGCAGCGTTTCGTTCCTAGCGGGCCAAGAGACCCAGTACTTC; CDR3: CSVSFLAGQETQYF
J: TRBJ1-1; D: TRBD1; size: NA; V: TRBV24-1; DNA: TGTGCCACCAGTGTGGTGAACAGGGGGCGAGGCACTGAAGCTTTCTTT; CDR3: CATSVVNRGRGTEAFF
J: TRBJ1-2; D: TRBD1; size: NA; V: TRBV19; DNA: TGTGCCAGTAGTATATTGGACAGGGGAGGGCCCTATGGCTACACCTTC; CDR3: CASSILDRGGPYGYTF
J: TRBJ2-7; D: TRBD1; size: NA; V: TRBV12-3/TRBV12-4; DNA: TGTGCCAGCAGCCCACAGGGGTGGGAGCAGTACTTC; CDR3: CASSPQGWEQYF
J: TRBJ2-3; D: NA; size: NA; V: TRBV9; DNA: TGTGCCAGCAGCGCTAGTCTGAGCACAGATACGCAGTATTTT; CDR3: CASSASLSTDTQYF
J: TRBJ2-1; D: NA; size: NA; V: TRBV11-2; DNA: TGTGCCAGCAGCTTAGGTGTCTTTGAGCAGTTCTTC; CDR3: CASSLGVFEQFF
J: TRBJ1-1; D: TRBD1; size: NA; V: TRBV5-4; DNA: TGTGCCAGCAGCCCGGGACAGCCTGAAGCTTTCTTT; CDR3: CASSPGQPEAFF
J: TRBJ2-3; D: TRBD2; size: NA; V: TRBV10-3; DNA: TGTGCCATCAGTGAGTCTACTAGCGGGGGGGTGACAGATACGCAGTATTTT; CDR3: CAISESTSGGVTDTQYF
J: TRBJ1-5; D: NA; size: NA; V: TRBV6-5; DNA: TGTGCCAGCAGTCGGACCCTTGGAGGTCAGCCCCAGCATTTT; CDR3: CASSRTLGGQPQHF
J: TRBJ2-3; D: TRBD1; size: NA; V: TRBV9; DNA: TGTGCCAGCTGTTACGGCCCAGGGGGCCAGGGAGATACGCAGTATTTT; CDR3: CASCYGPGGQGDTQYF
J: TRBJ2-3; D: TRBD2; size: once; V: TRBV7-9; DNA: TGTGCCAGCAGCCTCGGACTAGCGGGGGGGCAGGGAGATACGCAGTATTTT; CDR3: CASSLGLAGGQGDTQYF
J: TRBJ2-1; D: NA; size: NA; V: TRBV3-1/TRBV3-2; DNA: TGTGCCAGCAGCCCACCACTATTAAGGGAGCAGTTCTTC; CDR3: CASSPPLLREQFF
J: TRBJ1-6; D: NA; size: NA; V: TRBV9; DNA: TGTGCCAGCAGCGTAGTGTTCCCCGTGGTGTCCGCGCATTCACCCCTCCACTTT; CDR3: CASSVVFPVVSAHSPLHF
J: TRBJ1-2; D: TRBD1; size: NA; V: TRBV7-3; DNA: TGTGCCAGCAGCTTGGGGACAGGGAAGACGGATGGCTACACCTTC; CDR3: CASSLGTGKTDGYTF
J: TRBJ1-3; D: NA; size: NA; V: TRBV11-2; DNA: TGTGCCAGCAGCCAAAACACGGGTCGCTCTGGAAACACCATATATTTT; CDR3: CASSQNTGRSGNTIYF
J: TRBJ1-1; D: TRBD1; size: NA; V: TRBV4-1; DNA: TGCGCCAGCAGCCAAGATATATGGCGACAGGGGGAAGCTTTCTTT; CDR3: CASSQDIWRQGEAFF
J: TRBJ1-1; D: TRBD1; size: NA; V: TRBV28; DNA: TGTGCCAGCATCCCAGGGGGTGGGTACACTGAAGCTTTCTTT; CDR3: CASIPGGGYTEAFF
J: TRBJ2-1; D: NA; size: few; V: TRBV5-1; DNA: TGCGCCAGCAGCTTTAACCCCACACCCGAGCAGTTCTTC; CDR3: CASSFNPTPEQFF
J: TRBJ2-3; D: NA; size: NA; V: TRBV11-2; DNA: TGTGCCAGCAGCGCGGACTACCTGGATACGCAGTATTTT; CDR3: CASSADYLDTQYF
J: TRBJ1-4; D: NA; size: NA; V: TRBV19; DNA: TGTGCCAGTAGATTGGACTCAAATGAAAAACTGTTTTTT; CDR3: CASRLDSNEKLFF